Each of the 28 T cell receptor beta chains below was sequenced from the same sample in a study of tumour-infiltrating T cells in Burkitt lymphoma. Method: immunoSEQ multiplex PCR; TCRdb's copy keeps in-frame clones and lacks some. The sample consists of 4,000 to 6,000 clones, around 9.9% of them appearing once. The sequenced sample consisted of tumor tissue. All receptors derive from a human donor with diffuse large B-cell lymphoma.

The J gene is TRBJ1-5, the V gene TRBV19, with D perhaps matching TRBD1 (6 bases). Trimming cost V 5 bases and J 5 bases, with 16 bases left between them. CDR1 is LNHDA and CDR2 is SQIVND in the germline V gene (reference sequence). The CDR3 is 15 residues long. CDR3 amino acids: CASSVTGIYDQPQHF. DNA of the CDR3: TGTGCCAGTAGTGTTACAGGGATTTACGATCAGCCCCAGCATTTT.

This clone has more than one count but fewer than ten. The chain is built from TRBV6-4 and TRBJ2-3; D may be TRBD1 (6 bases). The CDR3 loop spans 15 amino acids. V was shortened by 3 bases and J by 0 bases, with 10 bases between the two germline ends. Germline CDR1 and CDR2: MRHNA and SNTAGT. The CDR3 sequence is CASSESQGSTDTQYF. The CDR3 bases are TGTGCCAGCAGTGAATCACAGGGTAGCACAGATACGCAGTATTTT.

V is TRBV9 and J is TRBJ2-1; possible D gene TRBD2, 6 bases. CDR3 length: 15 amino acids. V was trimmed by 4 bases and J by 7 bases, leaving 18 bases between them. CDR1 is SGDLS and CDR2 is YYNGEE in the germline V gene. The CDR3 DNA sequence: TGTGCCAGCAGCCCGTCCGGCAAGGCGGGGAATGAGCAGTTCTTC. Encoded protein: CASSPSGKAGNEQFF.

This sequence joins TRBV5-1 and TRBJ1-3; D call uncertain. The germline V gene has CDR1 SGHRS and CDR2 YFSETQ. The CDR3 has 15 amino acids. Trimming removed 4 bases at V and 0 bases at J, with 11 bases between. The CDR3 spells CASSPPEGSGNTIYF. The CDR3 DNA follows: TGCGCCAGCAGCCCCCCTGAGGGCTCTGGAAACACCATATATTTT.

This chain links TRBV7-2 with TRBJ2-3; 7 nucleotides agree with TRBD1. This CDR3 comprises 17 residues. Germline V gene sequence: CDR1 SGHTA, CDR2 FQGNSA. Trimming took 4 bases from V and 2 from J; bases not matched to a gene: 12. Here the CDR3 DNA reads TGTGCCAGCAGCTACACCTCCGGGACAGCGTACACAGATACGCAGTATTTT. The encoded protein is CASSYTSGTAYTDTQYF.

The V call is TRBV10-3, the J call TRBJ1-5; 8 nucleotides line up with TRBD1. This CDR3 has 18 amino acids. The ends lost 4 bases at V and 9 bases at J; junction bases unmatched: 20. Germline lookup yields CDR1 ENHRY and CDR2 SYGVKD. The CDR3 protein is CAISARTGRDGHEGPQHF. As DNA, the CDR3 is TGTGCCATCAGTGCTAGGACAGGGCGAGATGGGCATGAGGGGCCCCAGCATTTT.

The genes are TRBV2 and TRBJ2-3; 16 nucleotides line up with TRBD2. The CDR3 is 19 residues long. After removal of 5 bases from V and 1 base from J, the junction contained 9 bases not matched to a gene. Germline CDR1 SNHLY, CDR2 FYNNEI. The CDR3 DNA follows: TGTGCCAGCAGTCGAGGATCGGGACTAGCGGGGGGGGGCACAGATACGCAGTATTTT. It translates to CASSRGSGLAGGGTDTQYF.

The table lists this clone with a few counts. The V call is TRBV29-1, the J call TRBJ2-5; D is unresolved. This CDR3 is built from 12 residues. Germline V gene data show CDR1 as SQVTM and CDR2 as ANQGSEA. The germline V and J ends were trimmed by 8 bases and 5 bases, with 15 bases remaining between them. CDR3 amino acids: CSYRPLTETQYF. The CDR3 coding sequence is TGCAGCTATCGGCCCCTTACCGAGACCCAGTACTTC. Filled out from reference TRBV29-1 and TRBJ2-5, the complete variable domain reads SAVISQKPSRDICQRGTSLTIQCQVDSQVTMMFWYRQQPGQSLTLIATANQGSEATYESGFVIDKFPISRPNLTFSTLTVSNMSPEDSSIYLCSYRPLTETQYFGPGTRLLVL.

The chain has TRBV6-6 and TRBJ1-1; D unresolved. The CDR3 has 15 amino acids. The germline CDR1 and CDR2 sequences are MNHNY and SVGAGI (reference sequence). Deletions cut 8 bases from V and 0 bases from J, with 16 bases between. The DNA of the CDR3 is TGTGCCAGCTCGACTTTTATAGGGTTGAACACTGAAGCTTTCTTT. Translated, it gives CASSTFIGLNTEAFF.

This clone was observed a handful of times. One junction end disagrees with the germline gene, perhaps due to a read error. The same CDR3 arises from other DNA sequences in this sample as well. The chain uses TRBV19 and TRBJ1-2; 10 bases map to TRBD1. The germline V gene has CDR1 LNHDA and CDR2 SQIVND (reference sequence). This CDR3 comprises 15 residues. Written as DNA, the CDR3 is TGTGCCAGTAGTACAACCGGGACAGGGGTAGCTGGCTACACCTTT. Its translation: CASSTTGTGVAGYTF. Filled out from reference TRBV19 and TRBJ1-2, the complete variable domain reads DGGITQSPKYLFRKEGQNVTLSCEQNLNHDAMYWYRQDPGQGLRLIYYSQIVNDFQKGDIAEGYSVSREKKESFPLTVTSAQKNPTAFYLCASSTTGTGVAGYTFGSGTRLTVV.

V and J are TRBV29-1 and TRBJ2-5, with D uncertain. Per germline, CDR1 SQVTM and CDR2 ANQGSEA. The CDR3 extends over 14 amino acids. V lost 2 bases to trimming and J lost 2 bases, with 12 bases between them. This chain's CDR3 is CSVEPRDLQETQYF. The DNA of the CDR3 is TGCAGCGTTGAACCCCGCGACTTACAAGAGACCCAGTACTTC.

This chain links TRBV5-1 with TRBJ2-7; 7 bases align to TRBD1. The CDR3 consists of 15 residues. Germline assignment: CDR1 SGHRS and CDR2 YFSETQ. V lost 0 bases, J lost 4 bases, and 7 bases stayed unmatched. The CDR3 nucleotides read TGCGCCAGCAGCTTGGGGACAGGTCCGAGGTACGAGCAGTACTTC. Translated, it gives CASSLGTGPRYEQYF.

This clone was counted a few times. The CDR3, as DNA: TGTGCCAGCAAACTAGCGGGGACTCAAGAGACCCAGTACTTC. Encoded protein: CASKLAGTQETQYF. The chain joins TRBV2 to TRBJ2-5; 10 nucleotides match TRBD2. The CDR3 has 14 amino acids. V shed 7 bases, J shed 2 bases, and the junction held 4 bases outside the gene matches. Germline lookup yields CDR1 SNHLY and CDR2 FYNNEI.

CDR3 protein: CASSLGIIDGKLFF. In nucleotides, the CDR3 is TGTGCCAGCAGCTTAGGTATCATTGATGGAAAACTGTTTTTT. The chain recombines TRBV7-9 with TRBJ1-4; D not resolved. V lost 1 base and J lost 10, with 13 bases in between. Germline CDR1 and CDR2: SEHNR and FQNEAQ (reference sequence). The CDR3 runs to 14 residues.

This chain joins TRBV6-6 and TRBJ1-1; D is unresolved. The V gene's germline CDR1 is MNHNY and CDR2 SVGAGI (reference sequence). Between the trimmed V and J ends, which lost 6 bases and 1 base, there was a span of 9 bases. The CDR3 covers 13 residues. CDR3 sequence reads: CASRLSQNTEAFF. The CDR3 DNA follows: TGTGCCAGCAGGCTTTCCCAGAACACTGAAGCTTTCTTT.

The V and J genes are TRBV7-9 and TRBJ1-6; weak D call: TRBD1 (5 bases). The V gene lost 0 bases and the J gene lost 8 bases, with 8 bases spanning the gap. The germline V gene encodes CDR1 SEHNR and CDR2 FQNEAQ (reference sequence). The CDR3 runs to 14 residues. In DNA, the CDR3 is TGTGCCAGCAGCTTAGCAGTGGGGGATTCACCCCTCCACTTT. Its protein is CASSLAVGDSPLHF.

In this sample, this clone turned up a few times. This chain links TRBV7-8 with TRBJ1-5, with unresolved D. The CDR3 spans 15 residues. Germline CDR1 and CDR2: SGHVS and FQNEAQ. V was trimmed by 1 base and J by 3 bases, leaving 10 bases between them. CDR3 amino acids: CASSLGGVINQPQHF. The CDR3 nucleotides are TGTGCCAGCAGCTTAGGCGGGGTAATCAATCAGCCCCAGCATTTT.

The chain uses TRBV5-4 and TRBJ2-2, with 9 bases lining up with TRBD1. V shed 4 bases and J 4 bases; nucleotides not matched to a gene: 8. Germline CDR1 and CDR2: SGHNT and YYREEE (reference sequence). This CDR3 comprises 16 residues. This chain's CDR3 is CASSSWTGAVTGELFF. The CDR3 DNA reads TGTGCCAGCAGCAGCTGGACAGGGGCGGTCACCGGGGAGCTGTTTTTT.

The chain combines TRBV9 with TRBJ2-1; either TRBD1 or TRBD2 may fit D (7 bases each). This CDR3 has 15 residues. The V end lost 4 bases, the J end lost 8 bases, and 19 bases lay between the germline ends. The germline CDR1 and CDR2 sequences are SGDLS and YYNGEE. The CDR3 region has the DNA TGTGCCAGCAGCCCCGGGGGGACAGCCTGGGATGAGCAGTTCTTC. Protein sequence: CASSPGGTAWDEQFF. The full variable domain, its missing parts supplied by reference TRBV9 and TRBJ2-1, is DSGVTQTPKHLITATGQRVTLRCSPRSGDLSVYWYQQSLDQGLQFLIQYYNGEERAKGNILERFSAQQFPDLHSELNLSSLELGDSALYFCASSPGGTAWDEQFFGPGTRLTVL.

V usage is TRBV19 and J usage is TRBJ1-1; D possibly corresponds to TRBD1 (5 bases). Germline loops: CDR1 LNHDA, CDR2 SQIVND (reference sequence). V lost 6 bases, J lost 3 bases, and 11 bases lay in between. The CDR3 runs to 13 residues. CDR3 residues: CASSRGLDTEAFF. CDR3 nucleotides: TGTGCCAGTAGCCGGGGGTTGGACACTGAAGCTTTCTTT.

CDR3: CAISPGGTLYGYTF. DNA for the CDR3: TGTGCCATCAGTCCGGGGGGGACACTTTATGGCTACACCTTC. The chain has TRBV10-3 and TRBJ1-2; tentatively, D is TRBD1 (6 bases). The V end was cut by 5 bases, the J end by 5 bases, with 15 bases between. The germline gives CDR1 ENHRY, CDR2 SYGVKD. CDR3 length equals 14 residues.

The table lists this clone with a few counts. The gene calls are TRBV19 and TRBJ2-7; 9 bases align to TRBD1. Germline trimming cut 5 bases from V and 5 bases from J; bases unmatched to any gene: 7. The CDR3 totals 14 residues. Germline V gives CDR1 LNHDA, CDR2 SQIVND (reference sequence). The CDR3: CASSFRDRVHEQYF. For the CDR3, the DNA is TGTGCCAGTAGTTTCCGGGACAGGGTCCACGAGCAGTACTTC.

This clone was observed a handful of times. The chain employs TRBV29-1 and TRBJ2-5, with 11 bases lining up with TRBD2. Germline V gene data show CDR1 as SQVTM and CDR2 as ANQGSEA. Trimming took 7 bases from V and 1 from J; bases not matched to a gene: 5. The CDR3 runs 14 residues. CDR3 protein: CSAGLAGPQETQYF. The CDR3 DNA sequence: TGCAGCGCTGGACTAGCGGGCCCCCAAGAGACCCAGTACTTC.

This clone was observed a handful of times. The CDR3 DNA sequence: TGTGCCAGCCGGGACAGGGGATTATTTAACTATGGCTACACCTTC. Translation: CASRDRGLFNYGYTF. The genes are TRBV2 and TRBJ1-2; 10 bases line up with TRBD1. Germline CDR1 and CDR2: SNHLY and FYNNEI. Trimming removed 8 bases from V and 1 base from J; junction bases left unmatched: 7. There are 15 residues in the CDR3.

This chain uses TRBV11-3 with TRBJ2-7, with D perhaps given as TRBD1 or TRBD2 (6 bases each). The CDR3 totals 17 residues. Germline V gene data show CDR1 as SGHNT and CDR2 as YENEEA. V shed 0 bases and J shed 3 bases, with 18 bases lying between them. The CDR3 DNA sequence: TGTGCCAGCAGCTTAGATATTAGGAGGGGGGCTTTCTACGAGCAGTACTTC. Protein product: CASSLDIRRGAFYEQYF. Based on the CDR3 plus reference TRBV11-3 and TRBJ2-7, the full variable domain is EAGVVQSPRYKIIEKKQPVAFWCNPISGHNTLYWYLQNLGQGPELLIRYENEEAVDDSQLPKDRFSAERLKGVDSTLKIQPAELGDSAVYLCASSLDIRRGAFYEQYFGPGTRLTVT.

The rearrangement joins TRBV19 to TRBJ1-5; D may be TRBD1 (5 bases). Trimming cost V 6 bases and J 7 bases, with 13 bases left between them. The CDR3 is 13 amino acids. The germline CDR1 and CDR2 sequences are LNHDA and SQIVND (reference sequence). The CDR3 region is CASSPGYVQPQHF. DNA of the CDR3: TGTGCCAGTAGCCCAGGGTACGTCCAGCCCCAGCATTTT.

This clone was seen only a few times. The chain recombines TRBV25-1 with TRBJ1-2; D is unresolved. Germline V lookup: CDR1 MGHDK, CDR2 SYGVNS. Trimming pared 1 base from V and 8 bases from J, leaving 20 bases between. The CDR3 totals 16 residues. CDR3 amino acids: CASSESRAPGRGGYTF. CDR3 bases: TGTGCCAGCAGTGAATCCCGGGCCCCAGGCCGGGGAGGCTACACCTTC.

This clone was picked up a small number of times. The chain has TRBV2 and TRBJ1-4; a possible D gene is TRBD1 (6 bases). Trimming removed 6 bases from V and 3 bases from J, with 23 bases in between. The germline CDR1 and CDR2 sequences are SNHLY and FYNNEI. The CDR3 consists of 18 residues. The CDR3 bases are TGTGCCAGCAGGAGGGTGGAAGGGGGGATAGGGGCTAATGAAAAACTGTTTTTT. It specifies CASRRVEGGIGANEKLFF.